This TCR beta chain appears in the sequencing data of a study of vaccination and CD4 T cells after COVID-19. Documented treatment: roughly 11-day PBMC culture with coronavirus spike peptide pools or control peptides (ViraFEST assay). The Oncomine TCR Beta short-read assay was applied to DNA of cultured CD4+ T cells. From the PCR reads, TCRdb called clonotypes with MiXCR, one entry per CDR3 protein. The sample consists of over 3,500 distinct CDR3 sequences, roughly a fifth of them appearing once. The CDR3 has 15 residues. The germline V gene has CDR1 DFQATT and CDR2 SNEGSKA (reference sequence). The ends lost 6 bases at V and 7 bases at J; junction bases unmatched: 11. Worth noting for this clonotype: Its antigen is currently unknown.

This chain joins TRBV20-1 and TRBJ2-1; 11 bases line up with TRBD2. Sequenced input: CD4+ T cells from blood, cultured in vitro. This receptor was taken from a human donor who had recovered from COVID-19. The CDR3 bases are TGCAGTGCCCTTGGAATAGCGGGGGGGGGTAATGAGCAGTTCTTC. Its protein is CSALGIAGGGNEQFF.